These T cell receptor beta chains were read from a single sample in a study of blood T cell repertoires in COVID-19. Libraries were prepared by immunoSEQ multiplex PCR; TCRdb keeps only in-frame clonotypes and omits some of them. The sample carries 150,000 or so clones, over 75% recorded once. Sample: peripheral blood. These receptor sequences come from a man between 65 and 85 years old who had recovered from COVID-19. Both conserved end residues are part of each CDR3. Each record gives: D gene, V gene, J gene, clone size, CDR3 protein, CDR3 DNA. D genes are given only for firm matches. Size tells how often a clone was seen (once, few, many) or the class of an expanded clone, and some rows leave it out.

.	TRBV7-8	TRBJ1-1	.	CASSPLNIEAFF	TGTGCCAGCAGCCCACTAAATATTGAAGCTTTCTTT
.	TRBV19	TRBJ1-1	.	CASNRNTEAFF	TGTGCCAGTAATAGGAACACTGAAGCTTTCTTT
.	TRBV10-3	TRBJ2-7	.	CAISESGGGGSSYEQYF	TGTGCCATCAGTGAGTCTGGTGGTGGGGGGAGCTCCTACGAGCAGTACTTC
.	TRBV5-1	TRBJ2-5	.	CASSLSAGGPVPRVVQYF	TGCGCCAGCAGCTTGTCGGCGGGCGGGCCCGTCCCAAGAGTAGTCCAGTACTTC
TRBD1	TRBV2	TRBJ2-7	once	CASRTGVESYEQYF	TGTGCCAGCAGGACAGGGGTTGAGTCCTACGAGCAGTACTTC
TRBD1	TRBV7-9	TRBJ1-1	once	CASSGQALSTEAFF	TGTGCCAGCAGCGGACAGGCTTTAAGCACTGAAGCTTTCTTT
.	TRBV28	TRBJ2-1	once	CASSLMKGRGEQFF	TGTGCCAGCAGTCTTATGAAGGGGCGTGGGGAGCAGTTCTTC
.	TRBV9	TRBJ2-7	.	CASSVVREQYF	TGTGCCAGCAGCGTAGTCCGCGAGCAGTACTTC
TRBD1	TRBV6-5	TRBJ2-7	.	CASSYSRRGQGHEQYF	TGTGCCAGCAGTTACTCTCGAAGGGGACAGGGCCACGAGCAGTACTTC
TRBD1	TRBV10-3	TRBJ2-1	.	CAISARTGGEGGRANEQFF	TGTGCCATCAGTGCCCGGACAGGGGGCGAGGGCGGGAGGGCCAATGAGCAGTTCTTC
.	TRBV7-7	TRBJ2-5	.	CASTPGQGGQTQYF	TGTGCTAGCACCCCCGGGCAGGGGGGTCAGACCCAGTACTTC
.	TRBV6-2/TRBV6-3	TRBJ1-2	.	CASSYNDRRDGYTF	TGTGCCAGCAGTTACAATGACAGGCGCGATGGCTACACCTTC
.	TRBV18	TRBJ2-1	.	CASSPDIGFHNEQFF	TGTGCCAGCTCACCCGACATCGGATTCCACAATGAGCAGTTCTTC
.	TRBV21-1	TRBJ1-2	.	CASSKKDRGGGYTF	TGTGCCAGCAGCAAAAAAGACAGGGGAGGTGGCTACACCTTC
TRBD1	TRBV27	TRBJ2-7	.	CASSRGGNSYEQYF	TGTGCCAGCAGTAGAGGGGGCAACTCCTACGAGCAGTACTTC
TRBD1	TRBV6-5	TRBJ2-7	.	CAIHTGTGHDEQYF	TGTGCCATCCATACCGGGACAGGGCATGACGAGCAGTACTTC
.	TRBV28	TRBJ1-5	.	CASSLGGVNQPQHF	TGTGCCAGCAGCCTTGGAGGGGTCAATCAGCCCCAGCATTTT
.	TRBV24-1	TRBJ2-1	.	CATSGQPGQNEQFF	TGTGCCACCAGTGGACAACCTGGGCAGAATGAGCAGTTCTTC
TRBD1	TRBV2	TRBJ1-5	.	CASSDRGIGQPQHF	TGTGCCAGCAGTGACAGGGGGATCGGTCAGCCCCAGCATTTT
TRBD1	TRBV28	TRBJ1-2	once	CASSYRDRGDYGYTF	TGTGCCAGCTCTTACCGGGACAGGGGCGACTATGGCTACACCTTC
.	TRBV5-1	TRBJ2-3	.	CASSLGLDDTQYF	TGCGCCAGCAGCTTGGGACTAGATGATACGCAGTATTTT
.	TRBV6-2/TRBV6-3	TRBJ2-1	.	CASSYSTAPPFF	TGTGCCAGCAGTTACTCAACTGCCCCCCCGTTCTTC
.	TRBV7-2	TRBJ2-2	few	CASSSYRTGELFF	TGTGCCAGCAGCTCCTACAGGACCGGGGAGCTGTTTTTT
.	TRBV27	TRBJ1-5	.	CASDRSNQPQHF	TGTGCGAGCGACAGGAGCAATCAGCCCCAGCATTTT
.	TRBV19	TRBJ1-4	few	CASSIGAFNEKLFF	TGTGCCAGTAGCATCGGAGCCTTTAATGAAAAACTGTTTTTT
.	TRBV19	TRBJ1-3	.	CATASGGNTIYF	TGTGCCACCGCCTCGGGAGGAAACACCATATATTTT
.	TRBV3-1/TRBV3-2	TRBJ2-5	.	CASSQALAASETQYF	TGTGCCAGCAGCCAAGCACTCGCTGCCTCGGAGACCCAGTACTTC
TRBD1	TRBV6-5	TRBJ2-7	.	CASSSLGQGAPYEQYF	TGTGCCAGCAGTTCTTTGGGACAGGGGGCCCCCTACGAGCAGTACTTC
TRBD1	TRBV18	TRBJ2-3	.	CASSPGQGRTDTQYF	TGTGCCAGCTCTCCGGGACAGGGACGGACAGATACGCAGTATTTT
.	TRBV7-2	TRBJ2-7	.	CASSPAAAASYEQYF	TGTGCCAGCAGCCCTGCTGCAGCGGCTTCCTACGAGCAGTACTTC
.	TRBV11-2	TRBJ1-5	.	CASSLEAVNQPQHF	TGTGCCAGCAGCTTAGAGGCGGTCAATCAGCCCCAGCATTTT
TRBD2	TRBV6-1	TRBJ2-3	.	CASSEGLALSTDTQYF	TGTGCCAGCAGTGAAGGACTAGCCTTAAGCACAGATACGCAGTATTTT
.	TRBV27	TRBJ2-2	.	CASSQLGSGVGTGELFF	TGTGCCAGCAGCCAACTGGGGTCGGGAGTGGGGACCGGGGAGCTGTTTTTT
TRBD1	TRBV19	TRBJ1-5	once	CASSITGVSNQPQHF	TGTGCCAGTAGTATTACAGGGGTTAGCAATCAGCCCCAGCATTTT
.	TRBV7-6	TRBJ1-1	.	CASSLTDRNTEAFF	TGTGCCAGCAGCTTAACAGACAGGAACACTGAAGCTTTCTTT